This T cell receptor (beta chain) originates from a study of T cell changes during pregnancy in multiple sclerosis. V dropped 0 bases and J dropped 13; count of bases not matched to a gene: 14. The CDR3 consists of 15 residues. Germline CDR1 and CDR2: MNHNY and SVGAGI (reference sequence). The table came from immunoSEQ multiplex PCR; TCRdb's copy has only in-frame clones and leaves some out. This sample has fewer than 130,000 clones; approximately 89% occur once, and the top ten carry around 3.5%. The clonotype was recovered from a female donor with multiple sclerosis, enrolled in a pregnancy study. This chain joins TRBV6-6 and TRBJ1-1, with 7 bases matching TRBD1. The specimen comprised peripheral blood, sampled after pregnancy. In nucleotides, the CDR3 is TGTGCCAGCAGTTACTCGGTAGAGGGGGCGCGGATCGGTTTCTTT. Its translation is CASSYSVEGARIGFF.